Listed below are T cell receptor beta chains from one sample, sequenced in a study of cytomegalovirus exposure and HLA in healthy donors. Libraries were prepared by immunoSEQ multiplex PCR; TCRdb keeps only in-frame clonotypes and omits some of them. Here the sample table reports tens of thousands of clones. The sample taken for sequencing was PBMCs. These receptors were collected from a woman younger than 45 in good health and CMV-seropositive. Each CDR3 is given with its conserved first and last residue. D genes are given only for firm matches.

>NA|TRBV28|TRBJ1-5
TGTGCCAGCAGTTGGGGGGTCAATCAGCCCCAGCATTTT
CASSWGVNQPQHF
>TRBD1|TRBV14|TRBJ1-6
TGTGCCAGCAGCCAGGTCCCTAGGGGGACAGGGCGTTATAATTCACCCCTCCACTTT
CASSQVPRGTGRYNSPLHF
>NA|TRBV5-1|TRBJ2-7
TGCGCCAGCAGCCCGGAGGGCCGATTTTACGGAGGGGACTTC
CASSPEGRFYGGDF
>NA|TRBV5-6|TRBJ2-7
TGTGCCAGCAGCTGGGGGGTCGGCAGGGCCTACGAGCAGTACTTC
CASSWGVGRAYEQYF
>TRBD1|TRBV7-2|TRBJ2-7
TGTGCCAGCAGCTTATCCGGGACAGGGGGCGACGAGCAGTACTTC
CASSLSGTGGDEQYF
>TRBD2|TRBV18|TRBJ2-5
TGTGCCAGCTCACCACCCCGGTCCCGGGGGGGAGAGACCCAGTACTTC
CASSPPRSRGGETQYF
>TRBD1|TRBV6-5|TRBJ1-1
TGTGCCAGCAGTTACTCGACAGGGGCTGAAGCTTTCTTT
CASSYSTGAEAFF
>TRBD1|TRBV7-8|TRBJ2-3
TGTGCCAGCAGTCAATCCGGGACAGACACAGATACGCAGTATTTT
CASSQSGTDTDTQYF
>TRBD1|TRBV4-1|TRBJ1-1
TGCGCCAGCAGCCGGACGGGACAGGGTAACACTGAAGCTTTCTTT
CASSRTGQGNTEAFF
>TRBD1|TRBV29-1|TRBJ1-3
TGCAGCGTTCAAGACAGGGGTAACACCATATATTTT
CSVQDRGNTIYF
>NA|TRBV15|TRBJ2-3
TGTGCCACCAGCAGAGATCGTTACTTCCTAGATACGCAGTATTTT
CATSRDRYFLDTQYF
>TRBD1|TRBV27|TRBJ2-3
TGTGCCAGCAGTTCCTTAGACAGGGGCGGCACAGATACGCAGTATTTT
CASSSLDRGGTDTQYF
>NA|TRBV30|TRBJ1-5
TGTGCCTGGAGTGGTCAGGGCGATCAGCCCCAGCATTTT
CAWSGQGDQPQHF
>NA|TRBV4-1|TRBJ2-7
TGCGCCAGCAGCTACCAACTCATCTCCTACGAGCAGTACTTC
CASSYQLISYEQYF
>NA|TRBV6-1|TRBJ1-5
TGTGCCAGCGGGGGTTGGGGGGACCAGGGTCAGCCCCAGCATTTT
CASGGWGDQGQPQHF
>TRBD1|TRBV13|TRBJ1-1
TGTGCCAGCAGCCCCCGACAGGGGGGGAGCACTGAAGCTTTCTTT
CASSPRQGGSTEAFF
>NA|TRBV11-2|TRBJ2-5
TGTGCCAGCAGCTTAGCGGGATCCCAAGAGACCCAGTACTTC
CASSLAGSQETQYF
>NA|TRBV5-1|TRBJ1-5
TGCGTCAGCAGTCCCACAGGGAATAGCAATCAGCCCCAGCATTTT
CVSSPTGNSNQPQHF
>NA|TRBV5-6|TRBJ1-4
TGTGCCAGCAGCTTGGCTCCGGACACCAAAAATGAAAAACTGTTTTTT
CASSLAPDTKNEKLFF
>NA|TRBV27|TRBJ2-3
TGTGCCAGCAGTTTATTATCCACGGGGAGCACAGATACGCAGTATTTT
CASSLLSTGSTDTQYF
>TRBD1|TRBV4-1|TRBJ1-6
TGCGCCAGCAGTCCCATCGGTAGGGACAGGGGAGGTAATTCACCCCTCCACTTT
CASSPIGRDRGGNSPLHF
>TRBD1|TRBV4-1|TRBJ2-7
TGCGCCAGCAGCCAGGCGGACAGGGGCTACGAGCAGTACTTC
CASSQADRGYEQYF
>TRBD2|TRBV4-1|TRBJ2-1
TGCGCCAGCAGCCAAGGGGCGGGGGATGAGCAGTTCTTC
CASSQGAGDEQFF
>TRBD1|TRBV2|TRBJ1-6
TGTGCCAGCAGTGAAAGCAGGGGGCCAGTTCAGAATTCACCCCTCCACTTT
CASSESRGPVQNSPLHF
>TRBD2|TRBV13|TRBJ2-1
TGTGCCAGCAGCTTATCCGTCCCCGGGACTAGCGGGGGGGCTCGCGCCTACAATGAGCAGTTCTTC
CASSLSVPGTSGGARAYNEQFF
>NA|TRBV30|TRBJ2-1
TGTGCATCTATTAGTTCCTACAATGAGCAGTTCTTC
CASISSYNEQFF
>TRBD1|TRBV11-3|TRBJ1-1
TGTGCCAGCAGCTCTCAGGGGGATGCCACTGAAGCTTTCTTT
CASSSQGDATEAFF
>NA|TRBV18|TRBJ1-2
TGTGCCAGCTCCCTACAGACGGGGATTAAAGGCTACACCTTC
CASSLQTGIKGYTF
>NA|TRBV10-2|TRBJ2-7
TGCGCCAGCAGCCCTCTTTTCGGGGAGCAGTACTTC
CASSPLFGEQYF
>TRBD1|TRBV19|TRBJ1-2
TGTGCCAGTAGTTCGGCCGGGACAGGGGCCTACACCTTC
CASSSAGTGAYTF
>NA|TRBV2|TRBJ2-1
TGTGCCAGCCTTGAGGGCCAACTAAACTACAATGAGCAGTTCTTC
CASLEGQLNYNEQFF
>NA|TRBV23-1|TRBJ2-7
TGCGCCAGCAGTCAATCGAGGGTCGGGAACCGACGTCCTTGCCGACCTTACGAGCAGTACTTC
CASSQSRVGNRRPCRPYEQYF
>NA|TRBV4-2|TRBJ2-3
TGTGCCAGCAGCCAAGGGGAGGGGGATACAGATACGCAGTATTTT
CASSQGEGDTDTQYF
>TRBD1|TRBV19|TRBJ1-1
TGTGCCAGTAGATCACCGGGACAGGCAAACACTGAAGCTTTCTTT
CASRSPGQANTEAFF
>NA|TRBV30|TRBJ1-6
TGTGCCTGGAGTTGGGGGGGAGATTCACCCCTCCACTTT
CAWSWGGDSPLHF
>TRBD2|TRBV29-1|TRBJ2-3
TGCAGCGTTGAGCCCCTACTAGCGGGAAGGGCACCAGATACGCAGTATTTT
CSVEPLLAGRAPDTQYF
>TRBD1|TRBV30|TRBJ1-2
TGCGCCTGGAGTGGGACAGGGCCCTCTAACTATGGCTACACCTTC
CAWSGTGPSNYGYTF
>TRBD1|TRBV6-6|TRBJ1-1
TGTGCCAGCTCCATAGAGGGGACAGCCAACACTGAAGCTTTCTTT
CASSIEGTANTEAFF
>NA|TRBV6-1|TRBJ1-1
TGTGCCAGCAGTGAACAGGGCAAGAACACTGAAGCTTTCTTT
CASSEQGKNTEAFF
>TRBD1|TRBV5-4|TRBJ1-6
TGTGCCAGCAGCACTGGGGGGACAGGGGTGGATTCACCCCTCCACTTT
CASSTGGTGVDSPLHF
>NA|TRBV5-1|TRBJ1-4
TGCGCCAGCAGATCTGGGGGGGGTGAAAAACTGTTTTTT
CASRSGGGEKLFF
>TRBD1|TRBV19|TRBJ2-1
TGTGCCAGTAGTACCCCCGGGACAGGGAGTCCCGAGCAGTTCTTC
CASSTPGTGSPEQFF
>NA|TRBV4-1|TRBJ1-2
TGCGCCAGCAGCAACACTTCTTTGGGGGCCTATGGCTACACCTTC
CASSNTSLGAYGYTF
>TRBD1|TRBV15|TRBJ1-2
TGTGCCACCAGCAGAGCAACAGGGGGGCACTATGGCTACACCTTC
CATSRATGGHYGYTF
>NA|TRBV18|TRBJ2-5
TGTGCCAGCTCACCAGACAGGATGGAGACCCAGTACTTC
CASSPDRMETQYF
>TRBD1|TRBV28|TRBJ1-2
TGTGCCAGCAGTTTATGGGGGACAGGGGAGGGCTACACCTTC
CASSLWGTGEGYTF
>NA|TRBV11-3|TRBJ1-1
TGTGCCAGCAGCTCGACCAAAAAAGGGACATTGCACACTGAAGCTTTCTTT
CASSSTKKGTLHTEAFF
>NA|TRBV2|TRBJ2-1
TGTGCCAGCAGTGAAGATAGCAATGAGCAGTTCTTC
CASSEDSNEQFF
>NA|TRBV9|TRBJ2-2
TGTGCCAGCAGCGTACGGACAGTCCGGTTATTTGCCGCGAACACCGGGGAGCTGTTTTTT
CASSVRTVRLFAANTGELFF
>TRBD1|TRBV10-3|TRBJ2-2
TGTGCCACTACCAGACAGGGGGCGGGCGGGGAGCTGTTTTTT
CATTRQGAGGELFF
>NA|TRBV18|TRBJ1-3
TGTGCCAGCTCACCACAGGGGTGGCAGGGGAGTGGAAACACCATATATTTT
CASSPQGWQGSGNTIYF
>NA|TRBV7-2|TRBJ1-1
TGTGCCAGCAGCTTCGGGGGAACTTACGAGGGAGCTTTCTTT
CASSFGGTYEGAFF
>TRBD2|TRBV5-4|TRBJ2-3
TGTGCCAGCAGCTTGGTACTAGCGGGAAGTCTGGACACAGATACGCAGTATTTT
CASSLVLAGSLDTDTQYF
>TRBD1|TRBV7-9|TRBJ2-3
TGTGCCAGCAGCCCAGGACAGGGGGCGACGGATACGCAGTATTTT
CASSPGQGATDTQYF
>NA|TRBV11-3|TRBJ2-5
TGTGCCAGTTCTGAGGGGGTTGACGAGACCCAGTACTTC
CASSEGVDETQYF